This is a list of T cell receptor beta chains from one sample in a study of blood T cell repertoires in COVID-19. Profiled with immunoSEQ multiplex PCR; TCRdb holds only in-frame clones, not every one. The sample consists of about 230,000 clones, about 86% of them appearing once. The sample taken for sequencing was PBMCs or T cells enriched from blood (not recorded which). The receptor source for this set is a woman aged 45-65 years in a cohort exposed to, infected with or recovered from COVID-19 (not recorded which). The CDR3 runs from the conserved cysteine through the conserved F or W. A D gene is named only where the DNA matches it firmly. Rows give clone size only sometimes, using once, few, many, or a class for an expanded clone.

len	j_gene	abundance	v_gene	d_gene	CDR3nt	CDR3aa
13	TRBJ1-4	NA	TRBV7-2	TRBD1	TGTGCCAGCAGCTCCGGGACAGGGGGAAAACTGTTTTTT	CASSSGTGGKLFF
14	TRBJ2-5	NA	TRBV4-2	TRBD1	TGTGCCAGCAGCCCGACAGGGATTGGCGAGACCCAGTACTTC	CASSPTGIGETQYF
13	TRBJ1-2	NA	TRBV19	TRBD1	TGTGCCAGTAGTCCTCGGGCAGGGGGTGGCTACACCTTC	CASSPRAGGGYTF
15	TRBJ2-7	NA	TRBV5-1	TRBD1	TGCGCCAGCAGCTTAGGGACAGAACCCTCCTACGAGCAGTACTTC	CASSLGTEPSYEQYF
15	TRBJ1-1	NA	TRBV19	NA	TGTGCCAGTAGTACCACAGGTTGGGTGAACACTGAAGCTTTCTTT	CASSTTGWVNTEAFF
15	TRBJ1-4	NA	TRBV4-1	TRBD1	TGCGCCAGCAGCCAAGAAGGCACAGGGGTTGAAAAACTGTTTTTT	CASSQEGTGVEKLFF
13	TRBJ1-2	NA	TRBV29-1	TRBD1	TGCAGCGTTGAAACGACAGGGGGCGAAGATCTCACCTTC	CSVETTGGEDLTF
14	TRBJ1-3	NA	TRBV19	NA	TGTGCCAGTAGTATACGGGACACTGGAAACACCATATATTTT	CASSIRDTGNTIYF
15	TRBJ2-3	NA	TRBV7-2	NA	TGTGCCAGCAGCCCCCAGGGGACCAACACAGATACGCAGTATTTT	CASSPQGTNTDTQYF
17	TRBJ2-3	NA	TRBV3-1/TRBV3-2	TRBD2	TGTGCCAGCAGCCATACCGGGACTAGCGGGGGGGAGAATACGCAGTATTTT	CASSHTGTSGGENTQYF
13	TRBJ2-4	NA	TRBV25-1	NA	TGTGCCAGCAGTCCCGACAGCAAAAACATTCAGTACTTC	CASSPDSKNIQYF
10	TRBJ1-1	NA	TRBV29-1	NA	TGCAGCGCCAGGAACACTGAAGCTTTCTTT	CSARNTEAFF
17	TRBJ1-5	NA	TRBV7-2	TRBD1	TGTGCCAGCAGCCCATCTCCAGGACAGGGGGCCAATCAGCCCCAGCATTTT	CASSPSPGQGANQPQHF
14	TRBJ2-2	NA	TRBV3-1/TRBV3-2	NA	TGTGCCAGCAGCGGCAGGCCAAACACCGGGGAGCTGTTTTTT	CASSGRPNTGELFF
13	TRBJ1-1	NA	TRBV3-1/TRBV3-2	NA	TGTGCCAGCAGCCAAGAGCGGTTAGGAGAAGCTTTCTTT	CASSQERLGEAFF
14	TRBJ1-2	NA	TRBV7-2	TRBD1	TGTGCCAGCAGCGCCGACAGGGGGCCCTATGGCTACACCTTC	CASSADRGPYGYTF
14	TRBJ1-2	once	TRBV9	TRBD1	TGTGCCAGCAGCCTGAGGACAGGGGAGGTGGGCTACACCTTC	CASSLRTGEVGYTF
11	TRBJ1-2	NA	TRBV29-1	NA	TGCAGCGGCAGGGTTAATCGTGGCTACACCTTC	CSGRVNRGYTF
13	TRBJ1-2	NA	TRBV30	NA	TGTGCCTGGAATCCCATCCCGGTTTATGGCTACACCTTC	CAWNPIPVYGYTF
13	TRBJ1-1	NA	TRBV12-3/TRBV12-4	NA	TGTGCCAGCAGTCCGCTAGCGGGCACTGAAGCTTTCTTT	CASSPLAGTEAFF
15	TRBJ1-3	NA	TRBV14	NA	TGTGCCAGCAGCCAGTCTCACGGGGTTGGAAACACCATATATTTT	CASSQSHGVGNTIYF
12	TRBJ1-2	NA	TRBV3-1/TRBV3-2	NA	TGTGCCAGCAGCCAAGGCGACAGGGGCTACACCTTC	CASSQGDRGYTF
13	TRBJ2-1	NA	TRBV6-5	NA	TGTGCCAGCAGTCGACAGAGCCTCAATGAGCAGTTCTTC	CASSRQSLNEQFF
15	TRBJ1-4	NA	TRBV6-5	TRBD1	TGTGCCAGCAGTTATACCGGGACAGGGGTTGAAAAACTGTTTTTT	CASSYTGTGVEKLFF
14	TRBJ2-1	NA	TRBV30	NA	TGTGCCTGGAGTCACAGGGTTCCATACAATGAGCAGTTCTTC	CAWSHRVPYNEQFF
14	TRBJ2-5	few	TRBV7-2	TRBD2	TGTGCCAGCAGCTTAGCGGGGGGGGAAGAGACCCAGTACTTC	CASSLAGGEETQYF
13	TRBJ1-5	NA	TRBV7-2	NA	TGTGCCAGCAGCTTACAGGTGGGTCAGCCCCAGCATTTT	CASSLQVGQPQHF
15	TRBJ1-5	NA	TRBV7-2	TRBD1	TGTGCCAGCAGCTTAGTCGCAGGGGGCTTTCAGCCCCAGCATTTT	CASSLVAGGFQPQHF
14	TRBJ2-4	NA	TRBV2	TRBD2	TGTGCCAGCAGACTTAGGACTAGCGGGGACATTCAGTACTTC	CASRLRTSGDIQYF
13	TRBJ1-6	NA	TRBV16	NA	TGTGCCAGCAGCCAATCGCCACTCTCACCCCTCCACTTT	CASSQSPLSPLHF
13	TRBJ2-7	NA	TRBV5-1	TRBD1	TGCGCCAGCAGCACGACAGGGACCTACGAGCAGTACTTC	CASSTTGTYEQYF
16	TRBJ2-1	NA	TRBV14	TRBD1	TGTGCCAGCAGCCAGACGGGGACAGGGGTTCGGGATGAGCAGTTCTTC	CASSQTGTGVRDEQFF
16	TRBJ2-5	NA	TRBV5-4	NA	TGTGCCAGCAGCCCCGAGCATGGGGGCCGTAGGGAGACCCAGTACTTC	CASSPEHGGRRETQYF
14	TRBJ2-1	NA	TRBV4-1	TRBD2	TGCGCCAGCAGCCTCGAGGCGGGGGGGGATGAGCAGTTCTTC	CASSLEAGGDEQFF
13	TRBJ2-5	NA	TRBV25-1	NA	TGTGCCAGCAGTGATTCTCGACTAGAGACCCAGTACTTC	CASSDSRLETQYF
15	TRBJ2-3	NA	TRBV6-2/TRBV6-3	NA	TGTGCCAGCAGTTACCTGGGCGGGGGCACAGATACGCAGTATTTT	CASSYLGGGTDTQYF
17	TRBJ2-6	NA	TRBV5-1	TRBD1	TGCGCCAGCAGTTTATGGACAGGGGGCTCTGGGGCCAACGTCCTGACTTTC	CASSLWTGGSGANVLTF
17	TRBJ1-2	NA	TRBV7-9	TRBD1	TGTGCCAGCAGCTTAGCGCCGGGACAGGGGACTTTCTATGGCTACACCTTC	CASSLAPGQGTFYGYTF
15	TRBJ1-6	once	TRBV7-8	NA	TGTGCCAGCAGCTCCACGGTCAGGGGAGATTCACCCCTCCACTTT	CASSSTVRGDSPLHF
15	TRBJ2-1	NA	TRBV4-3	NA	TGCGCCAGCAGCCAAGACAACGGGGTTTTCAATGAGCAGTTCTTC	CASSQDNGVFNEQFF
16	TRBJ1-4	once	TRBV9	TRBD1	TGTGCCAGCAGCGTAGGACAGGGGGCGGGAAGTGAAAAACTGTTTTTT	CASSVGQGAGSEKLFF
15	TRBJ2-5	once	TRBV5-1	NA	TGCGCCAGCAGCCCCCGGGCCCGGGAACAAGAGACCCAGTACTTC	CASSPRAREQETQYF
15	TRBJ2-5	NA	TRBV21-1	NA	TGTGCCAGCAGCAATGGGGGACAGGGACTAGAGACCCAGTACTTC	CASSNGGQGLETQYF
16	TRBJ1-1	once	TRBV7-8	TRBD1	TGTGCCAGCAGCAATTTGAGGGGGCTCATGAACACTGAAGCTTTCTTT	CASSNLRGLMNTEAFF
12	TRBJ1-6	NA	TRBV27	NA	TGTGCCAGCAGTTTCAGGCGATCACCCCTCCACTTT	CASSFRRSPLHF
16	TRBJ2-2	NA	TRBV28	TRBD1	TGTGCCAGCACTAATTGGGGGACAGACAACACCGGGGAGCTGTTTTTT	CASTNWGTDNTGELFF
13	TRBJ1-2	NA	TRBV28	TRBD1	TGTGCCAGCAGCGAACAGGGGCGTTATGGCTACACCTTC	CASSEQGRYGYTF
8	TRBJ2-1	NA	TRBV29-1	NA	TGCAATATCAGGGAGCAGTTCTTC	CNIREQFF
13	TRBJ2-3	NA	TRBV6-5	NA	TGTGCCAGCAGCCTCGACAGATTAGATACGCAGTATTTT	CASSLDRLDTQYF
16	TRBJ2-3	NA	TRBV7-3	TRBD2	TGTGCCAGCAGCTTAACAGCGGGGGGGCCCAGAGATACGCAGTATTTT	CASSLTAGGPRDTQYF
15	TRBJ1-2	NA	TRBV6-2/TRBV6-3	TRBD1	TGTGCCAGCAGTCCCAGGAGCCACAGGGGGCTTGGCTACACCTTC	CASSPRSHRGLGYTF
16	TRBJ1-2	NA	TRBV30	NA	TGTGCCTGGAGTCGGGTAGCTCGGAGCTATAACTATGGCTACACCTTC	CAWSRVARSYNYGYTF
15	TRBJ2-2	NA	TRBV6-5	TRBD2	TGTGCCAGCAGCACAGCGGGGGTTAACACCGGGGAGCTGTTTTTT	CASSTAGVNTGELFF
16	TRBJ1-3	NA	TRBV7-9	TRBD1	TGTGCCAGCAGCACTTCCGGGACAGGGGTTGGAAACACCATATATTTT	CASSTSGTGVGNTIYF
11	TRBJ2-1	once	TRBV24-1	NA	TGTGCCACCAGTGAGGCCAGTGAGCAGTTCTTC	CATSEASEQFF
15	TRBJ1-5	once	TRBV19	NA	TGTGCCAGTAGTATCCAAGGGGAAGTCGATCAGCCCCAGCATTTT	CASSIQGEVDQPQHF
14	TRBJ2-2	NA	TRBV15	TRBD1	TGTGCCACCAGCAGCGCAGGGGGCACCGGGGAGCTGTTTTTT	CATSSAGGTGELFF
13	TRBJ1-1	NA	TRBV14	NA	TGTGCCAGCAGCCCAGATTCCGGCACTGAAGCTTTCTTT	CASSPDSGTEAFF